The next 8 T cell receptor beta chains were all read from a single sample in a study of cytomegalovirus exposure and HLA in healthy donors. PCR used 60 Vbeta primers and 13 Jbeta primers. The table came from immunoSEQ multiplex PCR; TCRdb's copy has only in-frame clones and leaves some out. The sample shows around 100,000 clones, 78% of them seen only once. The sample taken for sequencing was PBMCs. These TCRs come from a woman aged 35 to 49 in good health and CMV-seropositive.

This CDR3 reads CASSRARTDTQYF. The CDR3 nucleotides are TGCGCCAGCAGCCGAGCTCGCACAGATACGCAGTATTTT. V is TRBV10-1 and J is TRBJ2-3, with D unresolved. The V gene lost 6 bases and the J gene lost 1 base, with 8 bases spanning the gap. This CDR3 has 13 amino acids. Germline values: CDR1 WNHNN, CDR2 SYGVQD (reference sequence).

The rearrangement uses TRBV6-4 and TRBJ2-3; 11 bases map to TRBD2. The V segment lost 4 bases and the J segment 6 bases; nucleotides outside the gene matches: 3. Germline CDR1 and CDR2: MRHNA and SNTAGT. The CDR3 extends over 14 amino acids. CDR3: CASSATSGVDTQYF. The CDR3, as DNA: TGTGCCAGCAGTGCGACTAGCGGGGTGGATACGCAGTATTTT.

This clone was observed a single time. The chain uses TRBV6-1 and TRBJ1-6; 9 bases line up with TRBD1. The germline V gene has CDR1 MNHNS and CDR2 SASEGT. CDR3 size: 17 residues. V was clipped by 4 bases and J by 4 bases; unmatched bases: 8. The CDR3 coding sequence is TGTGCCAGCAGTGGAGGGCCGGGACAGGGTTATAATTCACCCCTCCACTTT. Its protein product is CASSGGPGQGYNSPLHF.

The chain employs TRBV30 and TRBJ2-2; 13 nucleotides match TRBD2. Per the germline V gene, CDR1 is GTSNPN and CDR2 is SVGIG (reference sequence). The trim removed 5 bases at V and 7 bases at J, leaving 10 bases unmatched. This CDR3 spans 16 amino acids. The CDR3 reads CAWDGLAGEVGGELFF. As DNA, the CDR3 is TGTGCCTGGGACGGACTAGCGGGAGAGGTGGGCGGGGAGCTGTTTTTT.

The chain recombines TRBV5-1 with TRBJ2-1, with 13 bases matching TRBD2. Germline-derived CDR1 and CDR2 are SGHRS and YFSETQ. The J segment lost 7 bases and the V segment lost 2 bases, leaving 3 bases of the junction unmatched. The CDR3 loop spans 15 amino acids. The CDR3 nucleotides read TGCGCCAGCAGCTTCGGGACTAGCGGGGCTAATGAGCAGTTCTTC. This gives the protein CASSFGTSGANEQFF.

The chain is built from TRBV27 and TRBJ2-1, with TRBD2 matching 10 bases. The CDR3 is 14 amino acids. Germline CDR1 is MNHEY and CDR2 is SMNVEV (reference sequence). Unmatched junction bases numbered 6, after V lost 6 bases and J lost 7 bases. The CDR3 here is CASRGSGRGNEQFF. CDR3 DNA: TGTGCCAGCAGAGGAAGCGGGAGGGGAAATGAGCAGTTCTTC.

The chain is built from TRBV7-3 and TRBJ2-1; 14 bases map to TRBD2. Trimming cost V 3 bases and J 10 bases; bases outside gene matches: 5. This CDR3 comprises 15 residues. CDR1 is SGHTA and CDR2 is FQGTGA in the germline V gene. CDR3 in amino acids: CASSLGLAGDGEQFF. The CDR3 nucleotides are TGTGCCAGCAGCTTGGGACTAGCGGGAGACGGCGAGCAGTTCTTC.

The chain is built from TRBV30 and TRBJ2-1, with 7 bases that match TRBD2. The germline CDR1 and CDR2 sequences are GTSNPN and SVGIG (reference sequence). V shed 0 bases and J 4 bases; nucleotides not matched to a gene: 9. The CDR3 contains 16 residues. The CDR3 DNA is TGTGCCTGGAGTGTACGTCTTGCGGGAGATTACAATGAGCAGTTCTTC. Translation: CAWSVRLAGDYNEQFF.